This entry lists 6 T cell receptor beta chains sequenced from one sample in a study of beta chain features in type 1 diabetes. TCRB transcripts that were expressed got sequenced, as all of the isolated RNA had been reverse transcribed. This table comes from immunoSEQ multiplex PCR, and its TCRdb copy is limited to in-frame clones, with some not included. In the table there are almost 350,000 clones, 8% of which are singletons. Sequencing input: central memory CD4+ T cells from blood. These TCRs come from a woman under 30 in good health.

This clone came up many times. The DNA of the CDR3 is TGTGCCAGCAGCCACAGCGTCACTTCCCCCAAAAACATTCAGTACTTC. As protein: CASSHSVTSPKNIQYF. V is TRBV4-2 and J is TRBJ2-4; no definite D call. The V end lost 3 bases, the J end lost 2 bases, and 14 bases lay between the germline ends. From germline, CDR1 is LGHNA and CDR2 YNFKEQ. The CDR3 spans 16 residues.

Ten or more counts support this clone. This rearrangement joins TRBV10-3 to TRBJ2-7; D might be TRBD1 or TRBD2, each matching 5 bases. The CDR3 spans 13 residues. The V gene's germline CDR1 is ENHRY and CDR2 SYGVKD. V was clipped by 3 bases and J by 3 bases, with 9 bases between them. The CDR3 nucleotides are TGTGCCATCAGTGACTGGGGGAGCTACGAGCAGTACTTC. It codes for CAISDWGSYEQYF.

The chain links TRBV5-4 to TRBJ2-5, with 9 bases aligning to TRBD1. The CDR3 is 15 amino acids. CDR1 and CDR2 (germline): SGHNT, YYREEE (reference sequence). The V and J ends lost 1 base and 5 bases, in that order; junction bases with no gene match: 6. CDR3 in DNA: TGTGCCAGCAGCTTGCGACAGGGGGTAGGCGAGACCCAGTACTTC. This encodes CASSLRQGVGETQYF.

This clone was recorded only once. CDR3 nucleotides: TGCAGTGCCATCCGGGGCTATACGCAGTATTTT. As protein: CSAIRGYTQYF. J is TRBJ2-3 and V is TRBV20-1; D may match TRBD1 or TRBD2 (5 bases each). Germline V lookup: CDR1 DFQATT, CDR2 SNEGSKA (reference sequence). Trimming left V 6 bases short and J 7 bases short, with 11 bases between. CDR3 length: 11 residues.

A few counts support this clone. One end of the junction varies from germline; a read error may be responsible. The rearrangement links TRBV7-8 to TRBJ2-1, with 12 bases that match TRBD2. The length of the CDR3 is 16 residues. Germline V lookup: CDR1 SGHVS, CDR2 FQNEAQ. The CDR3 coding sequence is TGTGCCAGCAGCCCCTACCCGACTAGCGGGAGTGCGGGTCGGGTCTTC. Amino acid sequence: CASSPYPTSGSAGRVF.

The rearrangement links TRBV2 to TRBJ2-7, with D hard to call. The CDR3 totals 10 residues. The V and J ends lost 7 bases and 9 bases respectively, with 10 bases between them. Germline lookup yields CDR1 SNHLY and CDR2 FYNNEI. The DNA of the CDR3 is TGTGCCAGCAAGGGTGGATGGCAGTACTTC. This codes for CASKGGWQYF.